The 20 T cell receptor beta chains in this list originate from one sample, sequenced in a study of response to subunit inactivated influenza vaccine. TCRdb re-called the RT-PCR reads with MiXCR, one entry per CDR3 protein. The data show some 500,000 distinct CDR3 sequences, with 16% seen just once and 3% held by the top ten. The material sequenced was CD4+ T cells sorted from PBMCs, taken 23 to 25 months after vaccination. The source of these receptors is a man between 50 and 70 years old who received an inactivated influenza vaccine.

This clonotype was picked up a small number of times. The V gene is TRBV12-3 or TRBV12-4, the J gene TRBJ2-5; no definite D call. The germline V and J ends were trimmed by 2 bases and 2 bases, with 15 bases remaining between them. CDR3 length: 16 amino acids. CDR3 in DNA: TGTGCCAGCAGTTTAAACCTGGTGGCTCCTCAAGAGACCCAGTACTTC. Encoded protein: CASSLNLVAPQETQYF.

The chain carries TRBV18 and TRBJ2-2; D unresolved. V gave up 0 bases and J gave up 5 bases, with 10 bases separating them. This CDR3 has 15 residues. The germline CDR1 and CDR2 sequences are KGHSH and LQKENI. The CDR3: CASSPPGVLTGELFF. The CDR3 bases are TGTGCCAGCTCACCACCAGGCGTTCTTACCGGGGAGCTGTTTTTT.

This clonotype was counted a few times. The chain recombines TRBV28 with TRBJ1-2; D remains unclear. The V gene lost 5 bases and the J gene lost 0 bases, with 16 bases spanning the gap. CDR1 is MDHEN and CDR2 is SYDVKM in the germline V gene. CDR3 length equals 16 residues. This chain's CDR3 is CASSTPPGDPNYGYTF. The CDR3 bases are TGTGCCAGCAGTACGCCCCCGGGCGACCCTAACTATGGCTACACCTTC.

The rearrangement links TRBV9 to TRBJ1-2; 10 positions agree with TRBD1. Trimming at V came to 3 bases and at J to 5 bases, leaving 10 bases not matched to a gene. The CDR3 is made up of 16 amino acids. Germline CDR1 reads SGDLS; CDR2 reads YYNGEE. This chain's CDR3 is CASSASGTGERYGYTF. CDR3 DNA sequence: TGTGCCAGCAGCGCCTCCGGGACAGGGGAGAGGTATGGCTACACCTTC.

This clonotype was recorded at least ten times. The rearrangement uses TRBV6-5 and TRBJ1-2; D not certain. Trimming took off 3 bases at V and 3 bases at J, with 11 bases between the two ends. CDR3 length: 14 residues. The germline V gene encodes CDR1 MNHEY and CDR2 SVGAGI. CDR3 amino acids: CASSYHPQDYGYTF. The CDR3 DNA reads as TGTGCCAGCAGTTATCATCCCCAGGACTATGGCTACACCTTC.

The chain combines TRBV5-8 with TRBJ2-1; no clear D gene. CDR1 SGHTS and CDR2 YDEGEE come from the germline V gene. CDR3 size: 14 residues. V was clipped by 0 bases and J by 7 bases, with 11 bases between them. Here the CDR3 DNA reads TGTGCCAGCAGCTTGGAGATTCGGGTTAATGAGCAGTTCTTC. This gives the protein CASSLEIRVNEQFF.

The sample holds a few counts of this clonotype. The V and J genes are TRBV19 and TRBJ2-7; tentatively, D is TRBD2 (6 bases). The CDR3 sequence is 17 residues long. Trimming took 3 bases from V and 0 from J, leaving 18 bases between them. Germline CDR1 LNHDA, CDR2 SQIVND (reference sequence). The CDR3 DNA is TGTGCCAGTAGTATGGGGGGTCAGCTACGGCCCTCCTACGAGCAGTACTTC. Its protein product is CASSMGGQLRPSYEQYF.

This clonotype was counted only a few times. The chain uses TRBV5-5 and TRBJ1-1; the match to TRBD1 covers 10 bases. J gave up 5 bases and V 0 bases, and 4 bases lay outside the gene matches. Germline CDR1 and CDR2: SGHKS and YYEKEE (reference sequence). CDR3 size: 15 residues. CDR3: CASSLATGGTTEAFF. CDR3 nucleotides: TGTGCCAGCAGCTTGGCGACAGGGGGCACGACTGAAGCTTTCTTT.

This clonotype has a single count. The chain carries TRBV5-1 and TRBJ2-2, with D possibly called TRBD1 or TRBD2 (5 bases each). The CDR3 is 14 residues long. V lost 8 bases and J lost 4, with 15 bases in between. Germline loops: CDR1 SGHRS, CDR2 YFSETQ. The CDR3 spells CASRGLGSTGELFF. The CDR3, as DNA: TGCGCCAGTAGGGGCCTAGGGAGCACCGGGGAGCTGTTTTTT.

Comments on this clonotype: Its ends do not fully match the called genes, so a read error is possible. The rearrangement joins TRBV25-1 to TRBJ1-6; D gene uncertain. Germline V gives CDR1 MGHDK, CDR2 SYGVNS. The CDR3 totals 14 residues. The chain's CDR3 is CASSETVFGSPLHF. The CDR3 coding sequence is TGTGCCAGTAGTGAAACGGTTTTCGGTTCACCCCTCCACTTT.

The sample holds a few counts of this clonotype. CDR3 coding DNA: TGTGCCAGCAGTCTGGGGATACGGGAGACCCAGTACTTC. It specifies CASSLGIRETQYF. This chain connects TRBV6-1 to TRBJ2-5, with D uncertain. Germline values: CDR1 MNHNS, CDR2 SASEGT. The CDR3 contains 13 residues. Trimming left V 5 bases short and J 5 bases short, with 12 bases between.

A few counts support this clonotype. The chain has TRBV29-1 and TRBJ2-7, with 12 bases fitting TRBD2. The CDR3 has 14 amino acids. CDR1 SQVTM and CDR2 ANQGSEA come from the germline V gene. V shed 0 bases and J 10 bases; nucleotides not matched to a gene: 7. The CDR3 spells CSVEEGTSGQSQYF. The CDR3 DNA reads TGCAGCGTTGAAGAGGGGACTAGCGGGCAAAGCCAGTACTTC.

The sample holds a few counts of this clonotype. The chain recombines TRBV7-8 with TRBJ2-7; 8 nucleotides align to TRBD2. CDR1 is SGHVS, CDR2 FQNEAQ, per germline. The CDR3 runs 14 residues. With 2 bases clipped from V and 3 bases from J, the junction kept 3 bases outside the gene matches. DNA for the CDR3: TGTGCCAGCAGCTTACAAACTAGCGGCTACGAGCAGTACTTC. It encodes CASSLQTSGYEQYF.

There are a few counts of this clonotype. The chain is built from TRBV7-9 and TRBJ2-3, with D perhaps TRBD2 (7 bases). Germline CDR1 SEHNR, CDR2 FQNEAQ (reference sequence). The CDR3 spans 17 residues. V lost 2 bases, J lost 0 bases, and 15 bases lay in between. The CDR3 spells CASSLSRGGPSTDTQYF. CDR3 nucleotides: TGTGCCAGCAGCTTATCTCGCGGGGGCCCTAGCACAGATACGCAGTATTTT.

This clonotype was seen only a few times. This sequence joins TRBV7-9 and TRBJ2-3; 10 bases map to TRBD1. V lost 3 bases to trimming and J lost 3 bases; unmatched junction nucleotides: 6. The CDR3 totals 16 residues. Per germline, CDR1 SEHNR and CDR2 FQNEAQ (reference sequence). CDR3 sequence: CASSFPGQGRTDTQYF. The DNA for the CDR3 is TGTGCCAGCAGCTTCCCGGGACAGGGGAGGACAGATACGCAGTATTTT.

This clonotype was seen ten or more times. CDR3 loop: CSAKRQGSRETQYF. The CDR3 DNA sequence: TGCAGTGCTAAACGACAGGGGAGTAGGGAGACCCAGTACTTC. The J gene is TRBJ2-5, the V gene TRBV20-1, with 8 bases that match TRBD1. Germline V gives CDR1 DFQATT, CDR2 SNEGSKA (reference sequence). The CDR3 totals 14 residues. The ends lost 4 bases at V and 5 bases at J; junction bases unmatched: 9.

As to this clonotype: At one boundary the junction diverges from the germline segment, which might be a read error. The V gene is TRBV3-1, the J gene TRBJ2-5; D is ambiguous. Looked up from germline, CDR1 is LGHDT and CDR2 is YNNKEL (reference sequence). This CDR3 has 12 residues. The CDR3 region is CASSQEVGRSSF. For the CDR3, the DNA is TGTGCCAGCAGCCAAGAAGTCGGACGGTCAAGCTTC.

This clonotype was counted a few times. The CDR3 DNA reads as TGTGCCAGCAGCTTTACTAGCGGAGGCACCGGGGAGCTGTTTTTT. Residues: CASSFTSGGTGELFF. The chain couples TRBV7-2 to TRBJ2-2; TRBD2 aligns across 8 bases. The length of the CDR3 is 15 residues. With V trimmed by 3 bases and J by 4 bases, 4 bases remained unmatched. CDR1 is SGHTA and CDR2 is FQGNSA in the germline V gene. Full variable domain (remainder filled in from reference TRBV7-2 and TRBJ2-2): GAGVSQSPSNKVTEKGKDVELRCDPISGHTALYWYRQSLGQGLEFLIYFQGNSAPDKSGLPSDRFSAERTGGSVSTLTIQRTQQEDSAVYLCASSFTSGGTGELFFGEGSRLTVL.

This chain links TRBV20-1 with TRBJ2-3; 11 positions match TRBD2. V gave up 1 base and J gave up 4 bases; unmatched junction bases: 4. CDR1 and CDR2 (germline): DFQATT, SNEGSKA (reference sequence). The CDR3 is made up of 15 amino acids. CDR3 in DNA: TGCAGTGCTAGAGTTAGCGGGAGGGCCGCAGATACGCAGTATTTT. It translates to CSARVSGRAADTQYF.

The chain combines TRBV6-2 or TRBV6-3 with TRBJ2-5; D is perhaps TRBD1 (6 bases). Germline CDR1 and CDR2: MNHEY and SVGEGT. The CDR3 extends over 13 amino acids. Trimming pared 6 bases from V and 3 bases from J, leaving 11 bases between. The CDR3 DNA is TGTGCCAGCAGGCCGGGACACAAAGAGACCCAGTACTTC. Its protein is CASRPGHKETQYF.